These T cell receptor beta chains were read from a single sample in a study of cytomegalovirus exposure and HLA in healthy donors. Measured with immunoSEQ multiplex PCR; TCRdb has only the in-frame clones, and not every one. The data show some 290,000 clones, with over 75% seen just once and over 0.9% held by the top ten. Sequences were obtained from PBMCs. These receptors came from a man aged 30 to 45 in good health and CMV-seronegative. Both conserved end residues are part of each CDR3. The D gene is left open where the match is weak. Size values are once, few and many counts, or a class for expanded clones, and some rows have none.

TRBD2	TRBV7-9	TRBJ2-1	14	-	CASSSRTSRHEQFF	TGTGCCAGCAGCTCAAGGACTAGTAGGCATGAGCAGTTCTTC
TRBD2	TRBV9	TRBJ2-7	14	-	CASSLGTSGGEQYF	TGTGCCAGCAGCCTCGGGACTAGCGGGGGCGAGCAGTACTTC
TRBD1	TRBV19	TRBJ1-5	15	once	CASRRGQGGNQPQHF	TGTGCCAGTAGACGGGGACAGGGCGGCAATCAGCCCCAGCATTTT
-	TRBV10-3	TRBJ1-6	13	-	CAISVSPNSPLHF	TGTGCCATCAGTGTAAGTCCTAACTCACCCCTCCACTTT
-	TRBV15	TRBJ1-4	13	-	CATSRGPGEKLFF	TGTGCCACCAGCAGAGGGCCAGGGGAAAAACTGTTTTTT
TRBD1	TRBV19	TRBJ1-5	15	once	CASSMEQGSDQPQHF	TGTGCCAGTAGTATGGAACAGGGGAGCGATCAGCCCCAGCATTTT
-	TRBV19	TRBJ1-5	16	-	CASSMTSGGMGQPQHF	TGTGCCAGTAGTATGACCTCGGGAGGGATGGGTCAGCCCCAGCATTTT
-	TRBV19	TRBJ1-5	16	-	CASSQGRQGNNQPQHF	TGTGCCAGTTCCCAAGGTAGGCAGGGGAACAATCAGCCCCAGCATTTT
-	TRBV4-3	TRBJ2-7	17	-	CASSRDRTGTLYYEQYF	TGCGCCAGCAGCCGGGACCGAACCGGGACTCTGTACTACGAGCAGTACTTC
-	TRBV7-2	TRBJ1-1	16	-	CASSSTGGTMNTEAFF	TGTGCCAGCAGCTCAACCGGGGGGACTATGAACACTGAAGCTTTCTTT
TRBD1	TRBV19	TRBJ1-5	13	-	CASSDRVGQPQHF	TGTGCCAGCTCAGACAGGGTAGGGCAGCCCCAGCATTTT
-	TRBV2	TRBJ1-4	13	-	CASSEMDIGKLFF	TGTGCCAGCAGTGAAATGGACATTGGAAAACTGTTTTTT
-	TRBV30	TRBJ1-2	11	-	CASQGTYGYTF	TGTGCCTCCCAGGGGACCTATGGCTACACCTTC
TRBD1	TRBV7-9	TRBJ1-3	15	-	CASSPGQGAGNTIYF	TGTGCCAGCAGTCCTGGACAGGGGGCAGGAAACACCATATATTTT
-	TRBV15	TRBJ1-1	12	-	CATSRVGTEAFF	TGTGCCACCAGCAGAGTCGGGACAGAAGCTTTCTTT
-	TRBV5-1	TRBJ2-3	14	-	CASGPGESTDTQYF	TGCGCCAGCGGGCCGGGGGAAAGCACAGATACGCAGTATTTT
-	TRBV6-1	TRBJ1-2	13	-	CASSDFFNYGYTF	TGTGCCAGCAGTGATTTCTTTAACTATGGCTACACCTTC
-	TRBV2	TRBJ1-2	16	-	CASSEDTGRGGVGYTF	TGTGCCAGCAGTGAAGATACCGGGCGTGGGGGCGTTGGCTACACCTTC
-	TRBV5-1	TRBJ2-2	14	-	CASSLPHTTGELFF	TGCGCCAGCAGCTTACCACATACCACCGGGGAGCTGTTTTTT
TRBD1	TRBV7-2	TRBJ1-2	15	-	CASSYPRGGHYGYTF	TGTGCCAGCAGCTACCCACGAGGGGGCCACTATGGCTACACCTTC
TRBD1	TRBV25-1	TRBJ2-7	14	-	CASSDRTGSYEQYF	TGTGCCAGCAGTGATCGGACAGGGTCCTACGAGCAGTACTTC
TRBD1	TRBV5-8	TRBJ1-5	17	-	CASSWLHDLQGNQPQHF	TGTGCCAGCAGCTGGTTGCACGACCTACAGGGGAACCAGCCCCAGCATTTT
-	TRBV5-4	TRBJ2-7	13	-	CASSFGGQYEQYF	TGTGCCAGCAGCTTCGGGGGGCAATACGAGCAGTACTTC
-	TRBV11-2	TRBJ2-7	15	-	CASSLEVLSSYEQYF	TGTGCCAGCAGCTTAGAGGTCCTGAGCTCCTACGAGCAGTACTTC